This T cell receptor (beta chain) was found in a study of CD8 T cells in ankylosing spondylitis. Study results and limitations: Reportedly, significant enrichment of disease-linked clones occurred in matched ankylosing spondylitis synovial fluid. A TCR beta motif made of roughly eight highly homologous variants seemed typical of ankylosing spondylitis blood. Clones linked to disease, bearing a CD8+ phenotype, were relatively rare in peripheral blood.

For TCR beta, libraries came from quantitative 5'-RACE with molecular barcodes. MiXCR was run by TCRdb on the 5' RACE reads, yielding one entry per CDR3 protein. The data hold 350,000 or so distinct CDR3 sequences, with 7.5% to 9% observed a single time. There are 14 residues in the CDR3. The V gene lost 1 base and the J gene lost 6 bases, with 12 bases spanning the gap. Germline loops: CDR1 LGHNA, CDR2 YSLEER. To note about this clonotype: What it recognizes is unknown.

The sequence came from a male donor with ankylosing spondylitis. The sequencing input was blood, either unsorted or a sorted T cell fraction (not recorded which). The chain has TRBV4-3 and TRBJ2-5; D unclear. The CDR3 here is CASSQAPGGQTQYF. Here the CDR3 DNA reads TGCGCCAGCAGCCAAGCCCCGGGTGGGCAGACCCAGTACTTC.